The 4 T cell receptor beta chains in this list originate from one sample, sequenced in a study of shared clonotypes between healthy human individuals (dated by TCRdb to 2019 to 2021). The library was generated by the immunoSEQ multiplex PCR assay. TCRdb retrieved this table from immuneACCESS and kept in-frame rearrangements only. Not all clones are present; in checked studies, unresolved V genes account for under half, and no reason is known for the remainder. The sample table holds 2 million to 3 million clones, of which 93% were seen once. The top ten hold approximately 0.36% of the sample. The sample comprised naive CD4+ T cells from PBMCs. The cell subset or site label, as the study defines it: CD45RA+ positively selected. The receptors come from a man aged 18 to 29 in good health. Some clones in this sample may be carry-over from other donors' samples.

The chain has TRBV11-3 and TRBJ2-1, with D tentatively TRBD2 (6 bases). The CDR3 covers 13 residues. Germline values: CDR1 SGHNT, CDR2 YENEEA. V lost 2 bases and J 15 bases, leaving 17 bases between the germline ends. The CDR3 DNA follows: TGTGCCAGCAGCTTAATCGGAGGGTCCAAGGGGTTCTTC. Its translation is CASSLIGGSKGFF.

In this sample, this clone turned up once. This chain connects TRBV14 to TRBJ2-1; TRBD2 is a possible D gene (5 bases). This CDR3 has 16 amino acids. Germline V CDR1 and CDR2: SGHDN, FVKESK. Trimming shortened V by 1 base and J by 10 bases, and 20 bases separated the two germline ends. CDR3 nucleotide sequence: TGTGCCAGCAGCCAAGTTTGGCCTAGCCAGTTTCGGGAGCAGTTCTTC. Encoded protein: CASSQVWPSQFREQFF.

This chain uses TRBV27 with TRBJ1-5; D remains unclear. Germline CDR1 reads MNHEY; CDR2 reads SMNVEV (reference sequence). V was pared by 3 bases and J by 1 base, with 7 bases between. The CDR3 spans 14 residues. DNA for the CDR3: TGTGCCAGCAGTTTTTCACGAAGCAATCAGCCCCAGCATTTT. This codes for CASSFSRSNQPQHF.

The genes are TRBV9 and TRBJ2-3, with TRBD1 as a possible D gene (7 bases). Trimming pared 3 bases from V and 3 bases from J, leaving 11 bases between. The CDR3 runs to 14 residues. CDR1 and CDR2 from the germline V gene are SGDLS and YYNGEE. The DNA of the CDR3 is TGTGCCAGCAGCGCAGGGGGGCTTACAGATACGCAGTATTTT. Protein: CASSAGGLTDTQYF.